These 22 T cell receptor beta chains were sequenced from one sample in a study of CD8+CD57+ T cells in acquired aplastic anemia. Genomic DNA, the template, was used for profiling of the TCR beta VDJ and CDR3. MiXCR, run by TCRdb on the reads, gives a single entry per CDR3 protein. In the table there are approximately 190,000 distinct CDR3 sequences, around 45% of which are singletons. Patients sequenced had flow cytometry evidence of CD8+CD57+ cell expansion. Sequenced: sorted CD4+, CD8+, or CD8+CD57+ T cells (not recorded which) from PBMCs. These receptors all come from a human donor with aplastic anemia.

The chain joins TRBV4-3 to TRBJ2-1, with D hard to call. From germline, CDR1 is LGHNA and CDR2 YSLEER. Deletions cut 1 base from V and 0 bases from J, with 7 bases between. There are 15 residues in the CDR3. The CDR3 DNA sequence: TGCGCCAGCAGCCAAGCTCGAAGCTCCTACAATGAGCAGTTCTTC. It yields the protein CASSQARSSYNEQFF.

The CDR3 bases are TGCAGCGTTGGCCTGTGGACCCACACAGATACGCAGTATTTT. Translating gives CSVGLWTHTDTQYF. The chain employs TRBV29-1 and TRBJ2-3; D remains unclear. The CDR3 loop spans 14 amino acids. Germline-derived CDR1 and CDR2 are SQVTM and ANQGSEA. Trimming left V 4 bases short and J 2 bases short, with 13 bases between.

V is TRBV29-1 and J is TRBJ1-1, with D possibly matching TRBD1 (6 bases). The CDR3 extends over 14 amino acids. In germline, CDR1 is SQVTM, CDR2 ANQGSEA. Trimming cost V 4 bases and J 2 bases, with 14 bases left between them. The CDR3 region is CSVGTGTGNTEAFF. CDR3 nucleotides: TGCAGCGTTGGAACAGGGACTGGAAACACTGAAGCTTTCTTT.

This clonotype showed up just once. V gene TRBV25-1 combines with J gene TRBJ2-2; 7 bases match TRBD1. Germline CDR1 is MGHDK and CDR2 is SYGVNS. V was clipped by 4 bases and J by 10 bases; unmatched bases: 3. CDR3 size: 12 residues. The CDR3, as DNA: TGTGCCAGCAGTGCGGGACAGACGGAGCTGTTTTTT. This translates into CASSAGQTELFF.

This clonotype was seen at least ten times. The rearrangement joins TRBV12-3 or TRBV12-4 to TRBJ1-6, with TRBD1 identical over 7 bases. With 9 bases clipped from V and 15 bases from J, the junction kept 14 bases outside the gene matches. The CDR3 is 13 amino acids. CDR3 in amino acids: CASRGLGGAYLHF. CDR3 sequence (DNA): TGTGCCAGTCGGGGCCTAGGGGGCGCGTACCTCCACTTT.

In this sample, this clonotype turned up once. The CDR3 DNA follows: TGTGCCAGCAGTGAAATACAATCCACTGAAGCTTTCTTT. Residues: CASSEIQSTEAFF. The rearrangement links TRBV7-3 to TRBJ1-1, with D uncertain. V was trimmed by 6 bases and J by 4 bases, leaving 12 bases between them. CDR3 length equals 13 residues. The germline CDR1 and CDR2 sequences are SGHTA and FQGTGA. Full variable domain (remainder filled in from reference TRBV7-3 and TRBJ1-1): GAGVSQTPSNKVTEKGKYVELRCDPISGHTALYWYRQSLGQGPEFLIYFQGTGAADDSGLPNDRFFAVRPEGSVSTLKIQRTERGDSAVYLCASSEIQSTEAFFGQGTRLTVV.

This clonotype was detected many times. This rearrangement joins TRBV20-1 to TRBJ2-7, with TRBD2 as a possible D gene (6 bases). Deletions cut 5 bases from V and 9 bases from J, with 26 bases between. Germline loops: CDR1 DFQATT, CDR2 SNEGSKA (reference sequence). There are 15 residues in the CDR3. CDR3 DNA: TGCAGTGCTCGCCCTCCAGGCGGGGTCTTAGGGCGGCAGTACTTC. It yields the protein CSARPPGGVLGRQYF.

This clonotype was found a few times. The J gene is TRBJ2-4, the V gene TRBV12-3 or TRBV12-4, with TRBD2 as a possible D gene (5 bases). The CDR3 extends over 13 amino acids. The V end was cut by 5 bases, the J end by 5 bases, with 10 bases between. The CDR3 nucleotides are TGTGCCAGCAGTCGGGGTGGTGAAAACATTCAGTACTTC. This translates into CASSRGGENIQYF.

The chain joins TRBV20-1 to TRBJ1-1; D is unclear. Germline CDR1 reads DFQATT; CDR2 reads SNEGSKA (reference sequence). Between the trimmed V and J ends, which lost 1 base and 5 bases, there was a span of 11 bases. This CDR3 contains 13 residues. This CDR3 is CSARGPLQTEAFF. CDR3 nucleotides: TGCAGTGCTAGAGGGCCATTGCAGACTGAAGCTTTCTTT.

This clonotype was recorded many times. This sequence joins TRBV24-1 and TRBJ2-1, with 8 nucleotides matching TRBD1. The trim removed 7 bases at V and 4 bases at J, leaving 5 bases unmatched. The CDR3 sequence is 14 residues long. Per germline, CDR1 KGHDR and CDR2 SFDVKD. Here the CDR3 reads CATSGTGEYNEQFF. CDR3 DNA sequence: TGTGCCACCAGCGGGACAGGAGAATACAATGAGCAGTTCTTC.

Of note for this clonotype: A much larger clone differs by one base, so this may be a read error. This chain joins TRBV9 and TRBJ2-3, with 8 bases aligning to TRBD1. J was trimmed by 4 bases and V by 0 bases; bases with no gene match: 4. Germline V gene sequence: CDR1 SGDLS, CDR2 YYNGEE. This CDR3 contains 15 residues. This CDR3 is CASSVGQGLADTQYF. DNA of the CDR3: TGTGCCAGCAGCGTAGGACAGGGGTTGGCAGATACGCAGTATTTT.

This clonotype showed up just a few times. The rearrangement links TRBV28 to TRBJ2-5, with 7 bases lining up with TRBD1. CDR1 and CDR2 from the germline V gene are MDHEN and SYDVKM. The CDR3 covers 15 residues. V dropped 4 bases and J dropped 1; count of bases not matched to a gene: 6. Here the CDR3 DNA reads TGTGCCAGCAGTTCTCCTGGGACAGCCCAAGAGACCCAGTACTTC. It codes for CASSSPGTAQETQYF.

In its sample, this clonotype was seen many times. This rearrangement joins TRBV4-1 to TRBJ2-1; D possibly corresponds to TRBD1 (6 bases). The CDR3 is 16 amino acids. Germline CDR1 and CDR2: MGHRA and YSYEKL. Trimming removed 5 bases at V and 2 bases at J, with 16 bases between. CDR3 sequence: CASSNMDRRAYNEQFF. CDR3 bases: TGCGCCAGCAGCAACATGGACAGACGAGCCTACAATGAGCAGTTCTTC.

This clonotype was observed many times. The gene calls are TRBV2 and TRBJ1-2; no reliable D call. Trimming cost V 5 bases and J 5 bases, with 21 bases left between them. There are 16 residues in the CDR3. The germline V gene has CDR1 SNHLY and CDR2 FYNNEI. The CDR3 sequence: CASSSRRAAGLYGYTF. CDR3 coding DNA: TGTGCCAGCAGTTCCCGGAGAGCCGCCGGCCTTTATGGCTACACCTTC.

V is TRBV11-2 and J is TRBJ2-3; 11 positions agree with TRBD2. Trimming at V came to 2 bases and at J to 6 bases, leaving 4 bases not matched to a gene. Looked up from germline, CDR1 is SGHAT and CDR2 is FQNNGV. CDR3 size: 15 residues. CDR3 sequence reads: CASSLLAGGVDTQYF. As DNA, the CDR3 is TGTGCCAGCAGCTTACTAGCGGGAGGAGTTGATACGCAGTATTTT.

This clonotype was observed many times. The chain uses TRBV2 and TRBJ2-3; 7 nucleotides match TRBD2. Germline CDR1 and CDR2: SNHLY and FYNNEI. The CDR3 totals 14 residues. The V and J ends lost 6 bases and 3 bases, in that order; junction bases with no gene match: 6. The CDR3 spells CASSRDYSTDTQYF. The CDR3, as DNA: TGTGCCAGCAGCCGGGACTATTCGACAGATACGCAGTATTTT.

The V and J genes are TRBV18 and TRBJ2-7; perhaps TRBD1 as D (6 bases). Germline CDR1 reads KGHSH; CDR2 reads LQKENI. The CDR3 length is 16 residues. Trimming took 2 bases from V and 1 from J, leaving 15 bases between them. The CDR3 nucleotides are TGTGCCAGCTCACCAATGGTACAGGGAGTATCCTACGAGCAGTACTTC. Translating it yields CASSPMVQGVSYEQYF.

This chain uses TRBV4-1 with TRBJ2-7; the D gene is possibly TRBD1 (6 bases). The germline V gene has CDR1 MGHRA and CDR2 YSYEKL. V was trimmed by 2 bases and J by 6 bases, leaving 17 bases between them. This CDR3 is 15 amino acids long. The CDR3 protein is CASSQLQGVVREQYF. As DNA, the CDR3 is TGCGCCAGCAGCCAACTACAGGGTGTAGTACGCGAGCAGTACTTC.

Many counts were recorded for this clonotype. The chain has TRBV12-3 or TRBV12-4 and TRBJ1-1; no firm D call. The CDR3 spans 16 residues. Trimming left V 3 bases short and J 3 bases short, with 17 bases between. Written as DNA, the CDR3 is TGTGCCAGCAGTTTCCTCCCGCGAGGTCCGCACACTGAAGCTTTCTTT. Its translation is CASSFLPRGPHTEAFF.

This clonotype has only a few counts. The rearrangement uses TRBV11-2 and TRBJ2-1; 8 nucleotides align to TRBD2. Germline assignment: CDR1 SGHAT and CDR2 FQNNGV. The CDR3 sequence is 15 residues long. Germline trimming cut 3 bases from V and 0 bases from J; bases unmatched to any gene: 1. The CDR3 sequence: CASSLSGSSYNEQFF. CDR3 DNA: TGTGCCAGCAGCTTGAGCGGGAGCTCCTACAATGAGCAGTTCTTC.

V gene TRBV7-9 combines with J gene TRBJ1-1; no firm D call. V dropped 5 bases and J dropped 1 base, with 8 bases sitting between them. The CDR3 runs to 13 residues. Germline V gene lookup returns CDR1 SEHNR and CDR2 FQNEAQ (reference sequence). CDR3 amino acids: CASSRTTNTEAFF. The CDR3 nucleotides read TGTGCCAGCAGCCGAACCACGAACACTGAAGCTTTCTTT.

The CDR3 reads CASSSNARSGELFF. CDR3 bases: TGTGCCAGCAGCTCAAACGCTAGGTCCGGGGAGCTGTTTTTT. The chain employs TRBV7-9 and TRBJ2-2; D not resolved. The ends were cut back, 4 bases at V and 6 bases at J, with 12 bases in the middle. The CDR3 extends over 14 amino acids. The V gene's germline CDR1 is SEHNR and CDR2 FQNEAQ (reference sequence). The whole variable domain, filled in from reference TRBV7-9 and TRBJ2-2, reads DTGVSQNPRHKITKRGQNVTFRCDPISEHNRLYWYRQTLGQGPEFLTYFQNEAQLEKSRLLSDRFSAERPKGSFSTLEIQRTEQGDSAMYLCASSSNARSGELFFGEGSRLTVL.